Sequencing of this T cell receptor beta chain was carried out in a study of T-cell reconstitution after alpha-beta-depleted transplantation in children. Library preparation (for TCRbeta) was performed with unique molecular identifiers. TCRdb called the PCR reads again in MiXCR, with one record for every CDR3 protein. The sample records approximately 300,000 distinct CDR3 sequences, about a tenth being singletons. The junction had 6 bases not matched to a gene; V was cut back by 3 bases and J by 2 bases. This CDR3 contains 17 residues. CDR1 and CDR2 from the germline V gene are MDHEN and SYDVKM. With regard to this clonotype: A clone one base away is much larger, so this may be a read error.

The chain carries TRBV28 and TRBJ2-3, with 12 bases that match TRBD2. This TCR was sampled from a boy less than two years old with acute myeloid leukemia, due to receive a stem cell transplant. The material was PBMCs, obtained before TCRalphabeta/CD19-depleted stem cell transplant. CDR3 nucleotide sequence: TGTGCCAGCAGTTTTACCTGGACTAGCGGGATCACAGATACGCAGTATTTT. Protein sequence: CASSFTWTSGITDTQYF. Complete variable domain (other parts from reference TRBV28 and TRBJ2-3): DVKVTQSSRYLVKRTGEKVFLECVQDMDHENMFWYRQDPGLGLRLIYFSYDVKMKEKGDIPEGYSVSREKKERFSLILESASTNQTSMYLCASSFTWTSGITDTQYFGPGTRLTVL.